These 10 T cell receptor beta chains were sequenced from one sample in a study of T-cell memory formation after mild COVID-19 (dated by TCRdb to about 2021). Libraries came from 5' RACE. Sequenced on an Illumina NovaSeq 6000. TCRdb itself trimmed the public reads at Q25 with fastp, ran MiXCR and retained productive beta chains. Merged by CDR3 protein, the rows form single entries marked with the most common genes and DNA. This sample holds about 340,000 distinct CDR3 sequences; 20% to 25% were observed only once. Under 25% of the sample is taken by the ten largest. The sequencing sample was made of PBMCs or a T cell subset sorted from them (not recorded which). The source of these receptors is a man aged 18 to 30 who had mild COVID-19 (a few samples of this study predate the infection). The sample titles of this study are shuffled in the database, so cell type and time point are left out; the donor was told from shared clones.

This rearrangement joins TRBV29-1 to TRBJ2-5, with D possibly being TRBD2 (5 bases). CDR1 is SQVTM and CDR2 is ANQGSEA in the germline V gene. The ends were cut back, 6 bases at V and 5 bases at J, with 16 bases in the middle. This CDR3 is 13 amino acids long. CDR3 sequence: CSVLVSQRETQYF. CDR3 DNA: TGCAGCGTGTTGGTATCTCAGCGGGAGACCCAGTACTTC.

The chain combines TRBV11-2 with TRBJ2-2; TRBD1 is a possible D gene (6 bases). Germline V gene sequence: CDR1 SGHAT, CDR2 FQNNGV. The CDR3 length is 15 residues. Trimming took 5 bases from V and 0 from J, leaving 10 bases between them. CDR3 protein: CASSRDTSNTGELFF. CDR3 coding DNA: TGTGCCAGCAGCCGGGACACCTCGAACACCGGGGAGCTGTTTTTT. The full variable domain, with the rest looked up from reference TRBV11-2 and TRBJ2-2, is EAGVAQSPRYKIIEKRQSVAFWCNPISGHATLYWYQQILGQGPKLLIQFQNNGVVDDSQLPKDRFSAERLKGVDSTLKIQPAKLEDSAVYLCASSRDTSNTGELFFGEGSRLTVL.

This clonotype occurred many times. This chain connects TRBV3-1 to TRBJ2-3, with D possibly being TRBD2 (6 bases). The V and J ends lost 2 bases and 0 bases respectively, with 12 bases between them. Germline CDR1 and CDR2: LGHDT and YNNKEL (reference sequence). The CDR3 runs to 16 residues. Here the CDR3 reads CASSQRWDLSTDTQYF. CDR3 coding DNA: TGTGCCAGCAGCCAAAGATGGGACTTAAGCACAGATACGCAGTATTTT.

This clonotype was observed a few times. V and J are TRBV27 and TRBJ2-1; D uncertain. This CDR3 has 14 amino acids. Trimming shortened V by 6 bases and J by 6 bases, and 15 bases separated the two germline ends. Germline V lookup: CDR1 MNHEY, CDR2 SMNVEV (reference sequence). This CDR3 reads CASSDSKSVNEQFF. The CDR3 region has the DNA TGTGCCAGCAGCGACTCGAAGTCGGTCAATGAGCAGTTCTTC.

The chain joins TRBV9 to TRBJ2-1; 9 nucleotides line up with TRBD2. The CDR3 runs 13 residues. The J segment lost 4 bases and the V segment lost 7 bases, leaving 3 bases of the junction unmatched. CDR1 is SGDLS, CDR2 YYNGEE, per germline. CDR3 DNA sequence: TGTGCCAGCGCGGGGGGGATATACAATGAGCAGTTCTTC. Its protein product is CASAGGIYNEQFF.

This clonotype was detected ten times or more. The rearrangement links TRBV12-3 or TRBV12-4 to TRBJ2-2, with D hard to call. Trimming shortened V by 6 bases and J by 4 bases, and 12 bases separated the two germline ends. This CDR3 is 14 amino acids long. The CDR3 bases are TGTGCCAGCAGACCCGACGTCCCCACCGGGGAGCTGTTTTTT. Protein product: CASRPDVPTGELFF.

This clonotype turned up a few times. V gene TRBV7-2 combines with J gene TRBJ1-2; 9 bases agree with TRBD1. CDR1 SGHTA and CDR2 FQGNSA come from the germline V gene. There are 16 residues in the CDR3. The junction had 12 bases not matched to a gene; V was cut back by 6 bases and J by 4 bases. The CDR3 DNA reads TGTGCCAGCAGTCATAGGACAGGGGCGAACCCCTATGGCTACACCTTC. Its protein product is CASSHRTGANPYGYTF. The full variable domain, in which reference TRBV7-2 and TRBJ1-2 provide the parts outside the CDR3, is GAGVSQSPSNKVTEKGKDVELRCDPISGHTALYWYRQSLGQGLEFLIYFQGNSAPDKSGLPSDRFSAERTGGSVSTLTIQRTQQEDSAVYLCASSHRTGANPYGYTFGSGTRLTVV.

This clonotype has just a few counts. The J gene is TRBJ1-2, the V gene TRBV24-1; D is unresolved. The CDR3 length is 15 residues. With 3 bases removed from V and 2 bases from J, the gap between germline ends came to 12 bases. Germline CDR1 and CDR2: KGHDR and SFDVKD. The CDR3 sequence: CATSDRRAANYGYTF. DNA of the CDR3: TGTGCCACCAGTGATCGTCGAGCGGCCAACTATGGCTACACCTTC.

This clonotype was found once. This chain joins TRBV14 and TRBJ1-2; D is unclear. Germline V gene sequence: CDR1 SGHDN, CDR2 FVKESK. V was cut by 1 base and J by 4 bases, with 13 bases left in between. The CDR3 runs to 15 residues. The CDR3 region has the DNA TGTGCCAGCAGCCAAGCGGAAGACCTAGTCTATGGCTACACCTTC. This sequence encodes CASSQAEDLVYGYTF. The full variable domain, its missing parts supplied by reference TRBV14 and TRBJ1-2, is EAGVTQFPSHSVIEKGQTVTLRCDPISGHDNLYWYRRVMGKEIKFLLHFVKESKQDESGMPNNRFLAERTGGTYSTLKVQPAELEDSGVYFCASSQAEDLVYGYTFGSGTRLTVV.

The CDR3 reads CAIRGGITDTQYF. In nucleotides, the CDR3 is TGTGCCATCAGGGGGGGGATTACAGATACGCAGTATTTT. The rearrangement uses TRBV10-3 and TRBJ2-3; 7 bases are a match to TRBD2. The CDR3 spans 13 residues. Germline V CDR1 and CDR2: ENHRY, SYGVKD. Trimming cost V 6 bases and J 3 bases; bases outside gene matches: 3.